The sequence of this T cell receptor (beta chain) was determined in a study of metastatic and nonmetastatic thyroid tumors. Prior to thyroid surgery, none of the patients had received any treatment. Using MiXCR, TCRdb re-called clones from the PCR reads. The repertoire holds more than 85,000 clones, with approximately 9% as singletons. As to this clone: The junction and the germline gene differ at one end; a read error may be behind it. Other DNA sequences in the same sample also yield this CDR3.

CDR3 length: 15 amino acids. Germline loops: CDR1 DFQATT, CDR2 SNEGSKA (reference sequence). The clonotype was recovered from a female donor with papillary thyroid cancer or a benign thyroid nodule (not recorded which). Some clones in this sample may be carry-over from other donors' samples. The J gene is TRBJ2-1, the V gene TRBV20-1; perhaps TRBD1 as D (6 bases). The sample taken for sequencing was blood. Here the CDR3 DNA reads TGTAGTGCTGGACAGTCCCGCAGCTCCTACAATGAGCAGTTCTTC. Its protein product is CSAGQSRSSYNEQFF.